The source of this T cell receptor (beta chain) is a study of blood T cells in healthy people across ages (dated by TCRdb to the mid-2010s). Broadly, across the study: In model experiments, roughly one uniquely barcoded TCR beta cDNA molecule per two T cells was captured by template switching. Age-related changes in TCR beta repertoire diversity were measured in the study by deep sequencing normalized with unique cDNA molecular identifiers. Donors were grouped into four age groups: young (average approximately 15 years), middle-aged (over 35), aged (approximately 67) and long-lived (about 89). Using the same blood draw, the study looked at two additional independent replicas of 1 million unique cDNA reads for two donors, one aged 18 to 30 and the other aged 80 or older.

Regarding this clonotype: This receptor's antigen is unknown. Base qualities are not at hand, and no much larger clone is one base apart.

The approximately 40 donors, aged 6 to 90 years, were systemically healthy Caucasian individuals from Russia. About 10 milliliters of peripheral blood were drawn from each donor into EDTA-treated Vacutainer tubes. Ficoll-Paque density-gradient centrifugation was used to isolate PBMCs, with at least 6 million per sample. Trizol reagent was used to extract total RNA from the PBMCs, yielding at least 6 micrograms per sample. For every donor, flow cytometry on a PBMC aliquot measured the percentage of naive CD45RAhigh/CD27high T cells. Libraries were made using 5' RACE. The listed sequencing device is Illumina HiSeq 2500. A second PCR of about 6 to 12 cycles was performed with a sample-barcoded 5' primer and a J-beta primer mix. A unique molecular identifier was introduced onto each TCR beta cDNA molecule by a template-switch 5' adaptor carrying 12 random nucleotides. At least 2.5 million CDR3-containing paired-end reads were obtained from each sample. First-strand cDNA synthesis was performed from all RNA using the Mint cDNA synthesis kit, with priming by a TRBC-specific oligonucleotide. Following uracil-DNA glycosylase treatment, all cDNA underwent a first 18-cycle PCR with the universal primers M1SS and BC2_uni_R. As for the authors' bioinformatics: Each sample was normalized by randomly selecting 1 million high-quality reads, each carrying a distinct molecular identifier. Instead of being binned into consensus sequences, reads that shared molecular identifiers were thrown out. CDR3 identification, clonotype clustering and error correction used MiTCR with a Q25 quality threshold and the strictest error-elimination algorithm. A nonparametric unseen species model with Euler transformation was used to estimate lower-bound total TCR beta diversity. TCRdb reprocessing: public reads trimmed at Q25 with fastp, clones called with MiXCR, in-frame beta chains kept. Rows are unified per CDR3 protein, each entry keeping the most common DNA and genes. TCRdb, rather than the study authors, made the V and J calls. Present in this sample are roughly 800,000 distinct CDR3 sequences, roughly 24% of which were seen just once. Together, the top ten hold about 2.9% of the sample.

The investigation overall reported the following: Because the CMV infection status of the donors was unknown, age-related changes in expanded clonotypes may potentially have been confounded. Total diversity estimates from one million sequenced T cells were considered lower bounds and underestimates. Conclusive comparison of naive and antigen-experienced compartments was prevented by the profiling of bulk unsorted PBMCs. Compared with the aged group, the long-lived group had more naive CD4+ T cells, fewer expanded clones and increased TCR diversity, suggesting age selection. As age increased, observed TCR beta diversity per million T cells dropped in a roughly linear way, and a significant reduction was already evident by age approximately 40. There was a strong correlation between observed TCR beta diversity and the percentage of naive T cells measured by flow cytometry.

Germline trimming amounts to 7 bases on V and 5 bases on J, with 8 as the count of junction bases outside the gene matches. CDR1 WNHNN and CDR2 SYGVQD were looked up in the germline V gene (reference sequence). The CDR3 sequence holds 14 residues, the cysteine and phenylalanine included. This entry keeps only the CDR3 DNA: 42 bases, framed from base 1. The sample also formed part of further work on T cells of mothers and their children. As the second paper documents: The donors were nine systemically healthy Caucasian individuals, made up of three mothers and their six children. cDNA synthesis used all of the extracted RNA, with approximately 1.4 ug of RNA in each 15 ul reaction. In the second PCR, the M1S primer introduced both the sample barcodes and 2-4 random nucleotides. Over 8.5 million TCR beta CDR3 reads were obtained for each mother, and around 3 million reads were obtained for each child. Thymic selection similarly shapes TCR recombination output in related and unrelated pairs, with minor effect from inherited differences. Related mother-child pairs always showed normalized repertoire overlap that was slightly higher than in unrelated mother-child pairs, though the difference was never significant. With a sensitivity of about 100 clones per million clonotypes, no persistent microchimeric T cell clones were detected. Deep NGS was used in the study to compare the TCR beta repertoires of mothers and children and to look for features that separate related mother-child pairs from unrelated individuals. The mean age was about 37 +/- 4 years for the mothers and around 11 +/- 4 years for the children. After adapter ligation with NEBNext reagents, the libraries were sequenced on Illumina HiSeq 2000 with 100+100 nt paired-end reads. To prevent cross-contamination, the mother and child libraries were prepared one month apart and sequenced in separate runs. For each donor, somewhere between 500,000 and 2,000,000 distinct TCR beta clonotypes were identified. Naive TCR beta clonotypes were estimated from low-frequency clonotypes matched to each donor's FACS-determined naive share, without sorting.

This clonotype was sampled from a boy between 5 and 17 years old in good health. Sequencing was done on a sample of blood. The chain couples TRBV10-1 to TRBJ2-5; TRBD2 matches 9 bases in the middle. CDR3 loop: CASTGGGAWETQYF. At the DNA level, the sequence is TGCGCCAGCACCGGCGGGGGGGCCTGGGAGACCCAGTACTTC.